One and the same sample provided the 25 T cell receptor beta chains below, sequenced in a study of cytomegalovirus exposure and HLA in healthy donors. Primers: 60 Vbeta forward and 13 Jbeta reverse. Sequencing used immunoSEQ multiplex PCR; TCRdb keeps in-frame clones, though not all of them. This table holds some 110,000 clones, roughly 75% found once. The sequencing sample was made of PBMCs. The receptor source for this set is a man in his forties in good health and CMV-seronegative.

The chain combines TRBV29-1 with TRBJ2-6; D perhaps matches TRBD1 (5 bases). The CDR3 is 13 residues long. Germline V CDR1 and CDR2: SQVTM, ANQGSEA. Trimming left V 5 bases short and J 2 bases short, with 7 bases between. The CDR3: CSVPGPGANVLTF. In DNA form, the CDR3 reads TGCAGCGTTCCAGGGCCTGGGGCCAACGTCCTGACTTTC.

This clone was observed a few times. J is TRBJ2-1 and V is TRBV10-3; tentative D call: TRBD1 (7 bases). The CDR3 has 13 residues. With 9 bases removed from V and 3 bases from J, the gap between germline ends came to 12 bases. Per the germline V gene, CDR1 is ENHRY and CDR2 is SYGVKD. CDR3 nucleotide sequence: TGTGCCATAGGGGGCGGGGTCTACAATGAGCAGTTCTTC. Protein product: CAIGGGVYNEQFF.

The chain couples TRBV21-1 to TRBJ1-1; the table's D call, TRBD1, was not checked against the DNA. TRBV21-1 is described as a pseudogene. The CDR3 totals 15 residues. The CDR3 DNA is TGTGCCAGCAGCAAAAGGGGTAGGAGGAACACTGAAGCTTTCTTT. It yields the protein CASSKRGRRNTEAFF.

The sample holds a few counts of this clone. The rearrangement joins TRBV25-1 to TRBJ1-5; 9 bases are shared with TRBD1. The germline CDR1 and CDR2 sequences are MGHDK and SYGVNS. The CDR3 has 15 amino acids. The junction had 9 bases not matched to a gene; V was cut back by 5 bases and J by 7 bases. Here the CDR3 reads CASSPGQGFGQPQHF. The CDR3 nucleotides read TGTGCCAGCAGTCCCGGACAGGGGTTCGGGCAGCCCCAGCATTTT.

The CDR3 region is CSVGQGVHNEQFF. CDR3 in DNA: TGCAGCGTGGGACAGGGAGTCCACAATGAGCAGTTCTTC. V is TRBV29-1 and J is TRBJ2-1; 9 bases map to TRBD1. Germline V lookup: CDR1 SQVTM, CDR2 ANQGSEA. The CDR3 consists of 13 residues. V shed 6 bases and J 5 bases; nucleotides not matched to a gene: 5.

The genes are TRBV5-1 and TRBJ1-1; no firm D call. Germline CDR1 reads SGHRS; CDR2 reads YFSETQ. This CDR3 has 11 residues. The V and J ends lost 0 bases and 6 bases respectively, with 3 bases between them. DNA of the CDR3: TGCGCCAGCAGCTTGGGAGCTGAAGCTTTCTTT. It encodes CASSLGAEAFF. The variable domain in full, completed from reference TRBV5-1 and TRBJ1-1, reads KAGVTQTPRYLIKTRGQQVTLSCSPISGHRSVSWYQQTPGQGLQFLFEYFSETQRNKGNFPGRFSGRQFSNSRSEMNVSTLELGDSALYLCASSLGAEAFFGQGTRLTVV.

The V gene is TRBV19, the J gene TRBJ1-2; D gene ambiguous. V shed 3 bases and J shed 4 bases, with 12 bases lying between them. The CDR3 runs to 14 residues. CDR1 is LNHDA and CDR2 is SQIVND in the germline V gene (reference sequence). The CDR3 DNA reads TGTGCCAGTAGTATTGGAGGCGGAGTCTATGGCTACACCTTC. It yields the protein CASSIGGGVYGYTF.

This clone showed up just a few times. The J gene is TRBJ2-7, the V gene TRBV10-3; 10 bases fit TRBD2. The CDR3 spans 15 residues. V lost 2 bases and J lost 5; bases outside the gene matches: 6. CDR1 and CDR2 (germline): ENHRY, SYGVKD. CDR3 DNA sequence: TGTGCCATCAGTGAGCAGCGGGGGGGCCAAAACGAGCAGTACTTC. It yields the protein CAISEQRGGQNEQYF.

This clone was picked up a small number of times. The chain combines TRBV5-4 with TRBJ2-3; D may be TRBD2 (6 bases). This CDR3 region has 14 residues. The germline V gene has CDR1 SGHNT and CDR2 YYREEE (reference sequence). V was shortened by 5 bases and J by 1 base, with 11 bases between the two germline ends. Here the CDR3 reads CASRGRGGTDTQYF. The CDR3, as DNA: TGTGCCAGCAGAGGGCGGGGCGGCACAGATACGCAGTATTTT.

This chain links TRBV27 with TRBJ2-5, with 12 bases fitting TRBD2. J lost 5 bases, V lost 2 bases, and 12 bases had no gene match. CDR1 is MNHEY and CDR2 is SMNVEV in the germline V gene (reference sequence). The CDR3 has 18 amino acids. CDR3 protein: CASSLRRTSGGSRETQYF. CDR3 DNA: TGTGCCAGCAGTTTAAGGAGAACTAGCGGGGGGTCGAGGGAGACCCAGTACTTC.

The CDR3 bases are TGTGCCAGCAGCCAAAACCCCTTTTCAGGGGTGAAGGAAAAACTGTTTTTT. It translates to CASSQNPFSGVKEKLFF. This sequence joins TRBV14 and TRBJ1-4; the D gene is possibly TRBD1 (6 bases). This CDR3 contains 17 residues. Per the germline V gene, CDR1 is SGHDN and CDR2 is FVKESK. V was pared by 2 bases and J by 8 bases, with 21 bases between.

The chain employs TRBV15 and TRBJ2-5; perhaps TRBD1 as D (5 bases). With 0 bases removed from V and 5 bases from J, the gap between germline ends came to 19 bases. Germline lookup yields CDR1 LNHNV and CDR2 YYDKDF (reference sequence). The CDR3 contains 17 residues. CDR3: CATSRDLTANLGETQYF. CDR3 nucleotides: TGTGCCACCAGCAGAGATCTGACAGCGAACTTGGGGGAGACCCAGTACTTC.

The rearrangement uses TRBV5-1 and TRBJ2-3; 9 bases align to TRBD2. The junction had 5 bases not matched to a gene; V was cut back by 0 bases and J by 6 bases. Germline V CDR1 and CDR2: SGHRS, YFSETQ. This CDR3 is built from 15 residues. The CDR3 DNA is TGCGCCAGCAGCTTGGGCGGGGGGGCTTGGGATACGCAGTATTTT. It yields the protein CASSLGGGAWDTQYF.

The V gene is TRBV25-1, the J gene TRBJ1-2; no firm D call. The CDR3 consists of 15 residues. CDR1 and CDR2 from the germline V gene are MGHDK and SYGVNS. V lost 3 bases and J lost 7, with 18 bases in between. Written as DNA, the CDR3 is TGTGCCAGCAGTGACCCCTCCCGGGGTAGGGCTGGCTACACCTTC. Its translation is CASSDPSRGRAGYTF.

The chain employs TRBV19 and TRBJ2-1; TRBD2 matches at 9 bases. Germline V gene sequence: CDR1 LNHDA, CDR2 SQIVND (reference sequence). CDR3 length: 15 amino acids. After removal of 10 bases from V and 5 bases from J, the junction contained 12 bases not matched to a gene. CDR3 residues: CAISDGAGGNNEQFF. CDR3 nucleotides: TGTGCCATCTCGGACGGAGCGGGGGGTAACAATGAGCAGTTCTTC.

V is TRBV6-5 and J is TRBJ2-2; D unresolved. In germline, CDR1 is MNHEY, CDR2 SVGAGI. The CDR3 runs to 14 residues. V lost 5 bases, J lost 0 bases, and 7 bases lay in between. Here the CDR3 DNA reads TGTGCCAGCAGTAACACAGCGAACACCGGGGAGCTGTTTTTT. Its translation: CASSNTANTGELFF.

The genes are TRBV4-2 and TRBJ2-5, with TRBD2 matching over 7 bases. The CDR3 is 16 amino acids. From germline, CDR1 is LGHNA and CDR2 YNFKEQ. With V trimmed by 0 bases and J by 2 bases, 6 bases remained unmatched. The CDR3 region is CASSQDLKRGQETQYF. The CDR3 DNA sequence: TGTGCCAGCAGCCAAGATCTGAAGCGGGGTCAAGAGACCCAGTACTTC.

The gene calls are TRBV5-1 and TRBJ2-1; maybe TRBD2 (5 bases). Germline V lookup: CDR1 SGHRS, CDR2 YFSETQ. Trimming cost V 6 bases and J 6 bases, with 16 bases left between them. There are 14 residues in the CDR3. Here the CDR3 DNA reads TGCGCCAGCACCCCGATTTTAGCGTTCAATGAGCAGTTCTTC. It specifies CASTPILAFNEQFF.

The V and J genes are TRBV29-1 and TRBJ2-7, with 8 bases identical to TRBD1. Per germline, CDR1 SQVTM and CDR2 ANQGSEA. The CDR3 runs to 11 residues. Germline trimming cut 7 bases from V and 6 bases from J; bases unmatched to any gene: 5. CDR3 residues: CSAGQGIEQYF. CDR3 coding DNA: TGCAGCGCAGGACAGGGAATCGAGCAGTACTTC.

This clone was seen a few times. The genes are TRBV19 and TRBJ2-5; no firm D call. The DNA end is more similar to TRBJ2-7, so the J call may be wrong. The CDR3 is 15 residues long. From germline, CDR1 is LNHDA and CDR2 SQIVND (reference sequence). CDR3 region: CASSSVHLSRYEQYF. The CDR3 region has the DNA TGTGCCAGTAGTTCCGTTCACCTAAGCCGCTACGAGCAGTACTTC.

CDR3 loop: CASSLEGQIPYEQYF. DNA for the CDR3: TGTGCCAGCAGCTTAGAGGGACAGATACCCTACGAGCAGTACTTC. The chain combines TRBV7-8 with TRBJ2-7, with 7 nucleotides matching TRBD1. Germline V gene sequence: CDR1 SGHVS, CDR2 FQNEAQ. This CDR3 is 15 amino acids long. V was pared by 1 base and J by 2 bases, with 5 bases of the junction left unmatched. Supplemented by reference TRBV7-8 and TRBJ2-7, the full variable domain reads GAGVSQSPRYKVAKRGQDVALRCDPISGHVSLFWYQQALGQGPEFLTYFQNEAQLDKSGLPSDRFFAERPEGSVSTLKIQRTQQEDSAVYLCASSLEGQIPYEQYFGPGTRLTVT.

The chain uses TRBV9 and TRBJ2-3, with D possibly matching TRBD2 (5 bases). Deletions cut 4 bases from V and 5 bases from J, with 17 bases between. Germline assignment: CDR1 SGDLS and CDR2 YYNGEE. This CDR3 spans 15 amino acids. The CDR3 bases are TGTGCCAGCAGCTCAACACGTCTAGCAGGAGATACGCAGTATTTT. Its translation is CASSSTRLAGDTQYF.

This clone appeared a few times. This chain uses TRBV5-1 with TRBJ1-2; no firm D call. The CDR3 runs to 13 residues. V gave up 3 bases and J gave up 7 bases, with 13 bases separating them. Germline-derived CDR1 and CDR2 are SGHRS and YFSETQ. CDR3 region: CASSSPSVLGYTF. The DNA for the CDR3 is TGCGCCAGCAGCTCTCCCTCGGTCCTTGGCTACACCTTC.

CDR3 protein: CASSLDGQGGNQPQHF. The CDR3 DNA reads as TGCGCCAGCAGCTTGGATGGACAGGGTGGCAATCAGCCCCAGCATTTT. This chain joins TRBV5-1 and TRBJ1-5, with 8 bases fitting TRBD1. Germline CDR1 reads SGHRS; CDR2 reads YFSETQ. The junction had 4 bases not matched to a gene; V was cut back by 0 bases and J by 2 bases. CDR3 length equals 16 residues.

V usage is TRBV2 and J usage is TRBJ2-1; 11 bases map to TRBD2. J lost 4 bases, V lost 6 bases, and 11 bases had no gene match. The CDR3 length is 17 residues. CDR1 is SNHLY, CDR2 FYNNEI, per germline. In nucleotides, the CDR3 is TGTGCCAGCAGGACCCCAGACCTAGCGGGGGGATACAATGAGCAGTTCTTC. The encoded protein is CASRTPDLAGGYNEQFF.